The entry below describes one TCR beta chain. Its antigen is currently unknown. The data were taken from a study of cytotoxic CD8 clonotypes in ibrutinib-treated CLL. As for the study in general: Response samples were taken after a median of about twelve months on treatment, range 6 to 36. Study findings and constraints: Researchers report that baseline clonality outpaced age-matched healthy donors and tracked circulating CD8+ T-cell counts.

Trimming left V 5 bases short and J 6 bases short, with 14 bases between. The CDR3 covers 14 residues. Germline V gene lookup returns CDR1 MDHEN and CDR2 SYDVKM. Extraction of around 2.2 micrograms of genomic DNA from cryopreserved PBMCs supplied material for TCR beta libraries. Repertoires were generated with immunoSEQ multiplex PCR, while TCRdb's copy carries only in-frame clones and drops some. Of approximately 280,000 clones listed, roughly four fifths are singletons. The sequence was obtained from a human donor with chronic lymphocytic leukemia. Sequencing was performed on PBMCs, taken at disease progression, from a patient treated with ibrutinib. V gene TRBV28 combines with J gene TRBJ1-5; a weak D match, TRBD1 (5 bases). CDR3 sequence: CASSLDSLAQPQHF. The CDR3 DNA sequence: TGTGCCAGCAGTCTCGACAGCTTGGCTCAGCCCCAGCATTTT. Full variable domain (remainder filled in from reference TRBV28 and TRBJ1-5): DVKVTQSSRYLVKRTGEKVFLECVQDMDHENMFWYRQDPGLGLRLIYFSYDVKMKEKGDIPEGYSVSREKKERFSLILESASTNQTSMYLCASSLDSLAQPQHFGDGTRLSIL.